The present TCR beta chain was sequenced within a study of T cell responses to AZD1222 COVID-19 vaccine. CDR3 size: 14 residues. The V end was cut by 5 bases, the J end by 0 bases, with 10 bases between. Germline V gives CDR1 LGHNT, CDR2 FRNRAP. Some clones are missing from TCRdb's copy, which holds only in-frame ones; the method was immunoSEQ multiplex PCR. The sample carries 40,000 to 45,000 clones, 80% recorded once. The receptor was isolated from an adult who received the MenACWY meningococcal vaccine as a control. The J gene is TRBJ1-1, the V gene TRBV12-5; no definite D call. Sample: peripheral blood, taken 28 days after the second dose of the MenACWY control vaccine. The CDR3 protein is CASGPSNVNTEAFF. The CDR3 bases are TGTGCTAGTGGTCCTTCCAATGTGAACACTGAAGCTTTCTTT.